This T cell receptor (beta chain) stems from a study of OX40 agonist ivuxolimab in advanced cancers. The overall study: Ivuxolimab, which patients received intravenously every 2 weeks, was dosed at 0.01 to 10 mg/kg.

The CDR3 is made up of 15 amino acids. The germline gives CDR1 SSHAT, CDR2 FNYEAQ (reference sequence). Findings and caveats of the study: Averaging showed that CD8+ T cells had more expanded clones than CD4+ did. Which antigen the expanded peripheral T cells recognized is unknown.

Data came from immunoSEQ multiplex PCR; TCRdb stores just in-frame clones and leaves some out. Of tens of thousands of clones listed, roughly 77% are singletons. For this clone: What it binds is unknown. An end of the junction does not agree with germline; a read error may underlie this.

The receptor was derived from an adult with an advanced solid tumor such as melanoma, head and neck, liver or kidney cancer. The sample was CD4+ or CD8+ T cells sorted from blood, taken in a trial of the OX40 agonist ivuxolimab. V gene TRBV7-7 combines with J gene TRBJ2-5; possible D gene TRBD2, 6 bases. The CDR3 DNA sequence: TGTGCTAGCAGCTCTTCCCGGGGGTTGCAAGAGACCCAGTACTTC. Translation gives CASSSSRGLQETQYF. Based on the CDR3 plus reference TRBV7-7 and TRBJ2-5, the full variable domain is GAGVSQSPRYKVTKRGQDVTLRCDPISSHATLYWYQQALGQGPEFLTYFNYEAQPDKSGLPSDRFSAERPEGSISTLTIQRTEQRDSAMYRCASSSSRGLQETQYFGPGTRLLVL.